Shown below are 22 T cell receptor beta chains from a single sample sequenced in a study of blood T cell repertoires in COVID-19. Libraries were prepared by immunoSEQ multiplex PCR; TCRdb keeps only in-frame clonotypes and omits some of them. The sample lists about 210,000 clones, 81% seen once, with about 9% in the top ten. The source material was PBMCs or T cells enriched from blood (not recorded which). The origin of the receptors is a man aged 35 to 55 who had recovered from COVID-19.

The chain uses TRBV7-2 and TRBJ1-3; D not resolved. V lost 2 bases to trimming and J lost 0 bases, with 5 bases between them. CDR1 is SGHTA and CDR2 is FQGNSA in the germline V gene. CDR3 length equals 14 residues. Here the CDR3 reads CASSLRSSGNTIYF. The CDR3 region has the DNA TGTGCCAGCAGCTTACGCAGCTCTGGAAACACCATATATTTT.

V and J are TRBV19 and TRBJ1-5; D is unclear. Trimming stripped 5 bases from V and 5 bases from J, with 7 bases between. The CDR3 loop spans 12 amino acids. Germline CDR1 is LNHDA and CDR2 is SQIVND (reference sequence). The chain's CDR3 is CASSLPDQPQHF. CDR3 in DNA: TGTGCCAGTAGTCTCCCGGATCAGCCCCAGCATTTT.

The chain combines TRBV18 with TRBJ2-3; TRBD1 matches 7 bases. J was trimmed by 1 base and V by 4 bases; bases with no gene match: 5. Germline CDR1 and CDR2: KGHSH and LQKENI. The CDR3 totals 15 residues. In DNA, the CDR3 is TGTGCCAGCTCACTCAACAGGGGAGGCACAGATACGCAGTATTTT. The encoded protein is CASSLNRGGTDTQYF.

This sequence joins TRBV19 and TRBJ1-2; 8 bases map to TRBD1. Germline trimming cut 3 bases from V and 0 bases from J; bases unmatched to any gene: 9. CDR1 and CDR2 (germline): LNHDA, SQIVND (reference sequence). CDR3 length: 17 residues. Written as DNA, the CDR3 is TGTGCCAGTAGTATGTTTACAGGGGGGAATCCTAACTATGGCTACACCTTC. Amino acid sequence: CASSMFTGGNPNYGYTF.

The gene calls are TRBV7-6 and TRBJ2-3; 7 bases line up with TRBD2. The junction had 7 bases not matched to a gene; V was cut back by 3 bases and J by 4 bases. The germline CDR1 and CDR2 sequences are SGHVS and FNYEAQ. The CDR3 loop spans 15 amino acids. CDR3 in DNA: TGTGCCAGCAGCTTGGGAGGGAGACAACCAGATACGCAGTATTTT. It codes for CASSLGGRQPDTQYF. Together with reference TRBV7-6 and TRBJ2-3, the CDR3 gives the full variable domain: GAGVSQSPRYKVTKRGQDVALRCDPISGHVSLYWYRQALGQGPEFLTYFNYEAQQDKSGLPNDRFSAERPEGSISTLTIQRTEQRDSAMYRCASSLGGRQPDTQYFGPGTRLTVL.

The CDR3 reads CASSRGGELFF. The CDR3 DNA reads as TGTGCCAGCAGCAGAGGGGGGGAGCTGTTTTTT. The rearrangement joins TRBV21-1 to TRBJ2-2; no check of the table's D call, TRBD2, against the DNA was made. TRBV21-1 is a pseudogene locus. The CDR3 runs 11 residues.

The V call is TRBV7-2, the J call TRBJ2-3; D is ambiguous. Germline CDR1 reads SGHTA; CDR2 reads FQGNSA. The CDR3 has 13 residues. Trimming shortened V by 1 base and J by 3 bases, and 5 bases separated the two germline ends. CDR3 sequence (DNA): TGTGCCAGCAGCTTAGGTAGTACAGATACGCAGTATTTT. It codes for CASSLGSTDTQYF.

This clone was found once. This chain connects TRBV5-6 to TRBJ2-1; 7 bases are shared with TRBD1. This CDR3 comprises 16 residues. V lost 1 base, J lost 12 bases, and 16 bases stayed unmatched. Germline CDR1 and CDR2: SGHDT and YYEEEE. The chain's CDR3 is CASSLKPGQTWVGQFF. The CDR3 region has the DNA TGTGCCAGCAGCTTGAAACCGGGACAGACATGGGTCGGGCAGTTCTTC.

The CDR3 loop is CASSLATLTEAFF. CDR3 DNA: TGTGCCAGCAGCTTAGCAACTCTTACTGAAGCTTTCTTT. This chain connects TRBV7-9 to TRBJ1-1, with unresolved D. Germline V gives CDR1 SEHNR, CDR2 FQNEAQ (reference sequence). Trimming removed 0 bases at V and 5 bases at J, with 7 bases between. The CDR3 has 13 residues.

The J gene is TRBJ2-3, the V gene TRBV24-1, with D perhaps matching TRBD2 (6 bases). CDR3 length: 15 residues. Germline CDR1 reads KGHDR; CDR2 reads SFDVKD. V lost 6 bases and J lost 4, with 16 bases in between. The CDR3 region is CATSRSGSGSDTQYF. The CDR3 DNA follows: TGTGCCACCAGTAGATCAGGGAGCGGGTCAGATACGCAGTATTTT.

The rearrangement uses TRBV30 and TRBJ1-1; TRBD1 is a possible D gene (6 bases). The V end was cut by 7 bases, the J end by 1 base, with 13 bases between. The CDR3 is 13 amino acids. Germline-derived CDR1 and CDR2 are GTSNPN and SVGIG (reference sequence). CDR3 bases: TGTGCCTCGATTACAGGGAGGAACACTGAAGCTTTCTTT. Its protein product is CASITGRNTEAFF.

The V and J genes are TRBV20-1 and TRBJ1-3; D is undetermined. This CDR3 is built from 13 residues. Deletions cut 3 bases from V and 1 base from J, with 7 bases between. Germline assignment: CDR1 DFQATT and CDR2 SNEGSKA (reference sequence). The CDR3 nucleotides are TGCAGTGCTAGTCCGGGATCTGGAAACACCATATATTTT. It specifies CSASPGSGNTIYF.

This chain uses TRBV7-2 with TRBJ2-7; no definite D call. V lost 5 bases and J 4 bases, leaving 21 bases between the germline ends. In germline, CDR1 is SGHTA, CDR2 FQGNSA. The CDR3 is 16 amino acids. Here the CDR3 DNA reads TGTGCCAGCAGCCGCGGCGGCCTCGGTAAAAGGTACGAGCAGTACTTC. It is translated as CASSRGGLGKRYEQYF.

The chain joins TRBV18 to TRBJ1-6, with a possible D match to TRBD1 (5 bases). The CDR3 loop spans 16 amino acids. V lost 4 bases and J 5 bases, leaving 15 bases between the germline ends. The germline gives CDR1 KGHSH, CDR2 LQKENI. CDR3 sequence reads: CASSQEGQGNNSPLHF. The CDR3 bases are TGTGCCAGCTCACAAGAAGGCCAGGGAAATAATTCACCCCTCCACTTT. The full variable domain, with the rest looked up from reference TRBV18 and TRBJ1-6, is NAGVMQNPRHLVRRRGQEARLRCSPMKGHSHVYWYRQLPEEGLKFMVYLQKENIIDESGMPKERFSAEFPKEGPSILRIQQVVRGDSAAYFCASSQEGQGNNSPLHFGNGTRLTVT.

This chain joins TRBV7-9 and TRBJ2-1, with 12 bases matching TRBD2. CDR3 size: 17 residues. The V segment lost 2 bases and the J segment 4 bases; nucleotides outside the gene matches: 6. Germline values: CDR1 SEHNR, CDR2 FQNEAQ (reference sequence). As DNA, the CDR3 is TGTGCCAGCAGCTTACAACCGACTAGCGGGGGATACAATGAGCAGTTCTTC. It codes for CASSLQPTSGGYNEQFF.

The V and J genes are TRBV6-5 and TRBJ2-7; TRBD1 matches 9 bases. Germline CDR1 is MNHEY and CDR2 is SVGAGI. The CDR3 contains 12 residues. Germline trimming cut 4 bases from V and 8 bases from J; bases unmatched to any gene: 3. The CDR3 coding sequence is TGTGCCAGCAGTTGGGGACAGGGTAAGCAGTACTTC. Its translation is CASSWGQGKQYF.

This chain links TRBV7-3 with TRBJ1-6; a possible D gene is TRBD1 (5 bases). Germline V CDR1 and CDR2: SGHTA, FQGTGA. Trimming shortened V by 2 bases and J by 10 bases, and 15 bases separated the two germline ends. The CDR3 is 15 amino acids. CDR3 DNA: TGTGCCAGCAGCTTACCCCTAGACAGAAAATCACCCCTCCACTTT. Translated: CASSLPLDRKSPLHF.

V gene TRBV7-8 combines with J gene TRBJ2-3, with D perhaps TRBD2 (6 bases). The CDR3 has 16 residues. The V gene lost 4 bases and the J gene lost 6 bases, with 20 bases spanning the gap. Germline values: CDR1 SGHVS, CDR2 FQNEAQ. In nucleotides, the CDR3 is TGTGCCAGCAGCTCGAGACCGGGACTTCGCCCCGATACGCAGTATTTT. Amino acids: CASSSRPGLRPDTQYF.

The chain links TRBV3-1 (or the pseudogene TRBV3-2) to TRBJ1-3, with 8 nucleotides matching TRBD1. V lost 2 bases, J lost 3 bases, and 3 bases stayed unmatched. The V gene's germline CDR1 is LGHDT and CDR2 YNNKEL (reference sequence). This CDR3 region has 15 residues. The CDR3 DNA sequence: TGTGCCAGCAGCCAACGGACAGGGAATGGAAACACCATATATTTT. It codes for CASSQRTGNGNTIYF.

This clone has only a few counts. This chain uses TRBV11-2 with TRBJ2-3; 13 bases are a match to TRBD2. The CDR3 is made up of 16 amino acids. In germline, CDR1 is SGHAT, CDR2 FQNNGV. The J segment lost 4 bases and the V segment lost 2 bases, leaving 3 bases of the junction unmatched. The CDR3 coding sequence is TGTGCCAGCAGCTTAACTAGCGGGGGGGCTTCAGATACGCAGTATTTT. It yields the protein CASSLTSGGASDTQYF.

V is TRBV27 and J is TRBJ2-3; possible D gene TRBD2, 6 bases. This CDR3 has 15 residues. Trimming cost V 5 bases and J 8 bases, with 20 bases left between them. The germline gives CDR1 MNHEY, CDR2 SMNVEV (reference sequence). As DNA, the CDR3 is TGTGCCAGCAGTGGACTACCGCCGTGGATTGGTACGCAGTATTTT. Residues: CASSGLPPWIGTQYF.

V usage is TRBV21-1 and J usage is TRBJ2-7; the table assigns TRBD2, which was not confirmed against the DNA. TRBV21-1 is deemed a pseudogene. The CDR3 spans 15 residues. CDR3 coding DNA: TGTGCCAGCAAAAAGGACGGAGGGCAGGTCTACGAGCAGTACTTC. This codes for CASKKDGGQVYEQYF.